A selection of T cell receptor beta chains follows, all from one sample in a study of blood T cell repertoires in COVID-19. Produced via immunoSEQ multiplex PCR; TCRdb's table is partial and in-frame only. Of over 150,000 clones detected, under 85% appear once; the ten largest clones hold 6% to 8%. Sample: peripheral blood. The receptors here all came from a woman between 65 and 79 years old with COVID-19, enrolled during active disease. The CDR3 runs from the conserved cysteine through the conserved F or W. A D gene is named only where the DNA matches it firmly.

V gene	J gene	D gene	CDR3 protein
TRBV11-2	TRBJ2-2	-	CASSLLGTLNTGELFF
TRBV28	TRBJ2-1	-	CASSPPYNEQFF
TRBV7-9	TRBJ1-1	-	CASSLRIPNTEAFF
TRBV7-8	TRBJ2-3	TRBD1	CASSFRVWDSRSLGTQYF
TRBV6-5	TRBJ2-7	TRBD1	CASSNPGTAYEQYF
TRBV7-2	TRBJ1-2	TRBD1	CASSLDRAQGSYGYTF
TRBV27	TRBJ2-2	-	CASTESWRLSDTGELFF
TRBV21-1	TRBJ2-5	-	CASSKVGAKRGTQYF
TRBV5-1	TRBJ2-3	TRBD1	CASSSAAAGTGLMDTQYF
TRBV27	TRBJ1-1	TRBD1	CASSVNRGRYTEAFF
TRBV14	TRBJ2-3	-	CASSQDLGLTQYF
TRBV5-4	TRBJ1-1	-	CASSLGSGYTEAFF
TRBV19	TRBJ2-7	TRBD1	CASSTHGTAKSYEQYF
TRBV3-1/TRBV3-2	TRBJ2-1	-	CASSQEAEQFF
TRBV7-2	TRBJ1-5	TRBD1	CASSFSGTASLSNQPQHF
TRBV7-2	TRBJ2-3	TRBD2	CASSLQGAGGTDTQYF